Listed below are T cell receptor beta chains from one sample, sequenced in a study of regulatory T cells in long-lasting Graves disease. TCRdb re-analysed the multiplex PCR reads in MiXCR, keeping a single row per CDR3 protein. The sample lists under 500,000 distinct CDR3 sequences; roughly 15% were seen once. These data were also filed under a second study, of T cells in Graves' hyperthyroidism and ophthalmopathy.

Source: peripheral blood mononuclear cells (PBMCs), taken at new diagnosis, from a patient treated with antithyroid drugs. The receptors originated from a woman aged 25 to 45 with Graves disease. The CDR3 runs from the conserved cysteine through the conserved F or W. D genes are given only for firm matches. The listing skips clone size in some rows; elsewhere it reads once, few, many or a size class.

CASSPSVGVQETQYF	TGTGCCAGCAGCCCCTCAGTCGGAGTCCAAGAGACCCAGTACTTC	TRBV6-1	TRBJ2-5	.	many
CASSLIGAANQPQHF	TGTGCCAGCAGTTTAATAGGGGCCGCTAATCAGCCCCAGCATTTT	TRBV12-3/TRBV12-4	TRBJ1-5	.	many
CAISDGRFNNEQFF	TGCGCCATCTCTGACGGGAGGTTTAACAATGAGCAGTTCTTC	TRBV5-1	TRBJ2-1	TRBD2	many
CASSYATGGFFNEQFF	TGTGCCAGCAGTTACGCGACAGGGGGCTTCTTCAATGAGCAGTTCTTC	TRBV6-2/TRBV6-3	TRBJ2-1	TRBD1	few
CASSLDIVTYEQYF	TGTGCCAGCAGCTTAGATATAGTCACCTACGAGCAGTACTTC	TRBV7-8	TRBJ2-7	.	many
CASNPEGKNTEAFF	TGCGCCAGCAACCCGGAGGGGAAGAACACTGAAGCTTTCTTT	TRBV5-1	TRBJ1-1	.	.
CASSEGGATGELFF	TGTGCCAGCAGTGAGGGAGGTGCCACCGGGGAGCTGTTTTTT	TRBV6-1	TRBJ2-2	.	.
CASRLSGTPNYGYTF	TGTGCCAGCAGGCTTTCTGGGACACCTAACTATGGCTACACCTTC	TRBV6-1	TRBJ1-2	.	few
CASSLAWLESSYEQYF	TGTGCCAGCAGTTTAGCCTGGCTGGAAAGCTCCTACGAGCAGTACTTC	TRBV28	TRBJ2-7	.	many
CASSDETVNTEAFF	TGTGCCAGCAGTGACGAGACAGTGAACACTGAAGCTTTCTTT	TRBV2	TRBJ1-1	.	many
CASSGRSALSAIGELFF	TGTGCCAGCAGCGGGCGGTCAGCCTTATCCGCTATCGGGGAGCTGTTTTTT	TRBV5-5	TRBJ2-2	.	many
CASSHGVWAFF	TGTGCCAGCTCTCATGGGGTGTGGGCTTTCTTT	TRBV6-2/TRBV6-3	TRBJ1-1	.	few
CAITDQRGNEQFF	TGTGCCATCACAGATCAAAGGGGCAATGAGCAGTTCTTC	TRBV10-3	TRBJ2-1	.	.
CSARDSGGQSYGYTF	TGCAGTGCTAGAGACTCAGGGGGCCAGAGCTATGGCTACACCTTC	TRBV20-1	TRBJ1-2	TRBD1	.
CASSSQLQRGSTDTQYF	TGTGCCAGCAGCTCTCAACTCCAGCGGGGCAGCACAGATACGCAGTATTTT	TRBV9	TRBJ2-3	TRBD2	few
CASSTGQGPYEQYF	TGTGCCAGCTCAACCGGACAGGGCCCCTACGAGCAGTACTTC	TRBV18	TRBJ2-7	TRBD1	many
CASSFQGVTYGYTF	TGTGCCAGCAGCTTTCAGGGGGTTACGTATGGCTACACCTTC	TRBV7-2	TRBJ1-2	TRBD1	.
CASSSLSGGAGELFF	TGTGCCAGCAGCTCCCTCTCGGGGGGCGCAGGGGAGCTGTTTTTT	TRBV7-3	TRBJ2-2	.	many
CASSLIGDSSAYEQYF	TGTGCCAGCAGCCTAATTGGGGACAGTTCGGCCTACGAGCAGTACTTC	TRBV7-9	TRBJ2-7	TRBD1	.
CASFLGGSEITQYF	TGCGCCAGCTTTCTGGGAGGGAGTGAGATTACGCAGTATTTT	TRBV5-1	TRBJ2-3	TRBD2	.
CSARIQGSSYEQYF	TGCAGTGCTAGAATCCAGGGGTCTTCCTACGAGCAGTACTTC	TRBV20-1	TRBJ2-7	.	.
CASSQAVGTEAFF	TGCGCCAGCAGCCAAGCCGTAGGCACTGAAGCTTTCTTT	TRBV11-2	TRBJ1-1	.	many
CASKVTPDRLAREQYF	TGTGCCAGCAAAGTCACCCCCGATCGACTAGCGCGCGAGCAGTACTTC	TRBV6-1	TRBJ2-7	TRBD2	many
CASSWDRNTEAFF	TGCGCCAGCAGCTGGGACAGGAACACTGAAGCTTTCTTT	TRBV5-1	TRBJ1-1	TRBD1	many
CSARDLSSGVYNEQFF	TGCAGTGCTAGAGATTTGAGTAGCGGGGTCTACAATGAGCAGTTCTTC	TRBV20-1	TRBJ2-1	TRBD2	many
CASSLGGDRRLYGYTF	TGTGCCAGCAGTTTGGGGGGGGACAGACGACTCTATGGCTACACCTTC	TRBV27	TRBJ1-2	TRBD1	.
CASVPPDTQYF	TGTGCCAGCGTTCCACCAGATACGCAGTATTTT	TRBV6-1	TRBJ2-3	.	.
CATGAETYNEQFF	TGTGCCACAGGCGCGGAAACCTACAATGAGCAGTTCTTC	TRBV12-3/TRBV12-4	TRBJ2-1	.	few
CSAGPIQADTQYF	TGCAGTGCAGGCCCCATCCAAGCAGATACGCAGTATTTT	TRBV20-1	TRBJ2-3	.	many
CASKFGALHQPQHF	TGTGCCAGTAAGTTTGGCGCCTTACATCAGCCCCAGCATTTT	TRBV19	TRBJ1-5	.	many
CSARGLADYEQYF	TGCAGTGCTAGGGGACTAGCGGACTACGAGCAGTACTTC	TRBV20-1	TRBJ2-7	TRBD2	many